The 13 T cell receptor beta chains listed next were all sequenced from one sample in a study of beta chain features in type 1 diabetes. The authors reverse transcribed all of the isolated RNA, so sequencing captured expressed TCRB transcripts. Generated by immunoSEQ multiplex PCR, the TCRdb table keeps only in-frame clones and is missing some. Here the sample spans about 130,000 clones, approximately 9.2% being singletons. Sequenced input: central memory CD4+ T cells from blood. Every receptor here comes from a young man in good health.

The CDR3 sequence: CASKASSIYEQYF. The DNA for the CDR3 is TGTGCCAGCAAGGCTAGTTCGATCTACGAGCAGTACTTC. V and J are TRBV6-6 and TRBJ2-7; D unclear. V lost 7 bases and J 3 bases, leaving 13 bases between the germline ends. The CDR3 covers 13 residues. CDR1 and CDR2 from the germline V gene are MNHNY and SVGAGI (reference sequence).

The chain joins TRBV2 to TRBJ1-2; 7 positions match TRBD1. The V segment lost 4 bases and the J segment 7 bases; nucleotides outside the gene matches: 9. Germline lookup yields CDR1 SNHLY and CDR2 FYNNEI. The CDR3 consists of 14 residues. CDR3 DNA sequence: TGTGCCAGCAGTGCGACAGGGTGGTTCGTTGGCTACACCTTC. Protein product: CASSATGWFVGYTF.

The rearrangement joins TRBV30 to TRBJ2-5, with 9 positions matching TRBD1. The CDR3 sequence is 13 residues long. CDR1 is GTSNPN, CDR2 SVGIG, per germline (reference sequence). The junction had 1 base not matched to a gene; V was cut back by 4 bases and J by 1 base. CDR3 DNA: TGTGCCTGGAAGACAGGGGGCCAAGAGACCCAGTACTTC. Protein sequence: CAWKTGGQETQYF.

This chain joins TRBV2 and TRBJ1-2, with a weak D call TRBD1 (5 bases). Trimming removed 0 bases from V and 4 bases from J, with 9 bases in between. This CDR3 is built from 14 residues. Germline V lookup: CDR1 SNHLY, CDR2 FYNNEI. Here the CDR3 DNA reads TGTGCCAGCAGTGAAGCGCTTCAGGGCTATGGCTACACCTTC. It codes for CASSEALQGYGYTF.

This sequence joins TRBV7-2 and TRBJ1-5; no clear D gene. The CDR3 loop spans 12 amino acids. Germline V gives CDR1 SGHTA, CDR2 FQGNSA. The germline V and J ends were trimmed by 1 base and 8 bases, with 6 bases remaining between them. The CDR3, as DNA: TGTGCCAGCAGCTTAGTCGGGGAGCCCCAGCATTTT. This sequence encodes CASSLVGEPQHF.

This rearrangement joins TRBV7-2 to TRBJ2-2; possibly TRBD1 for D (5 bases). The CDR3 sequence is 15 residues long. Germline lookup yields CDR1 SGHTA and CDR2 FQGNSA. V was shortened by 1 base and J by 4 bases, with 10 bases between the two germline ends. CDR3 sequence (DNA): TGTGCCAGCAGCTTAGTAGGGGCCCTCACCGGGGAGCTGTTTTTT. The encoded protein is CASSLVGALTGELFF.

This clone has just a few counts. J is TRBJ2-7 and V is TRBV7-2, with a weak D call TRBD1 (6 bases). This CDR3 is built from 15 residues. Germline V lookup: CDR1 SGHTA, CDR2 FQGNSA. The ends were cut back, 5 bases at V and 3 bases at J, with 17 bases in the middle. This CDR3 reads CASSTGHLSVYEQYF. CDR3 nucleotides: TGTGCCAGCAGCACGGGACACCTTTCGGTCTACGAGCAGTACTTC.

This clone was observed at least ten times. The chain uses TRBV14 and TRBJ1-2; the D is unclear. Trimming took off 4 bases at V and 2 bases at J, with 5 bases between the two ends. CDR1 and CDR2 (germline): SGHDN, FVKESK. The CDR3 covers 12 residues. CDR3 sequence reads: CASSPKNYGYTF. In DNA form, the CDR3 reads TGTGCCAGCAGCCCTAAGAACTATGGCTACACCTTC.

The table lists this clone with a few counts. The chain is built from TRBV5-4 and TRBJ2-5; TRBD1 matches 10 bases. CDR1 SGHNT and CDR2 YYREEE come from the germline V gene (reference sequence). This CDR3 region has 15 residues. Unmatched junction bases numbered 9, after V lost 5 bases and J lost 5 bases. The CDR3 region has the DNA TGTGCCAGCAGTTCTGGGACAGGGGCCGCGGAGACCCAGTACTTC. This codes for CASSSGTGAAETQYF.

The sample holds a few counts of this clone. This rearrangement joins TRBV7-2 to TRBJ2-1; 15 nucleotides line up with TRBD2. CDR3 length: 16 amino acids. The trim removed 5 bases at V and 7 bases at J, leaving 6 bases unmatched. Germline CDR1 is SGHTA and CDR2 is FQGNSA. The DNA of the CDR3 is TGTGCCAGCAGCCGAGGACTAGCGGGGGGGCGAAATGAGCAGTTCTTC. Protein: CASSRGLAGGRNEQFF.

This clone was picked up a small number of times. The chain joins TRBV11-3 to TRBJ2-2, with 9 bases aligning to TRBD1. The CDR3 runs to 16 residues. V dropped 5 bases and J dropped 6; count of bases not matched to a gene: 10. Germline values: CDR1 SGHNT, CDR2 YENEEA. Here the CDR3 DNA reads TGTGCCAGCAGCCACGACAGGGGGGCAAGGTCCGGGGAGCTGTTTTTT. Residues: CASSHDRGARSGELFF.

This clone has a count of ten or more. The chain couples TRBV16 to TRBJ1-2; no clear D gene. Germline lookup yields CDR1 KGHSY and CDR2 FQNENV. Trimming cost V 1 base and J 8 bases, with 8 bases left between them. This CDR3 contains 12 residues. The CDR3 here is CASSQYGSGYTF. The CDR3, as DNA: TGTGCCAGCAGCCAATACGGGAGCGGCTACACCTTC.

The chain carries TRBV27 and TRBJ1-2; 8 bases agree with TRBD1. Germline lookup yields CDR1 MNHEY and CDR2 SMNVEV (reference sequence). With 4 bases clipped from V and 4 bases from J, the junction kept 2 bases outside the gene matches. CDR3 length: 13 amino acids. This chain's CDR3 is CASSYGQGYGYTF. The DNA for the CDR3 is TGTGCCAGCAGTTACGGACAGGGCTATGGCTACACCTTC.